Below are 27 T cell receptor beta chains sequenced from a single sample in a study of blood T cells in healthy people across ages. Primers used in a second PCR of about 6 to 11 cycles were a sample-barcoded 5' primer and a J-beta primer mix. TCRdb fed the 5' RACE reads into MiXCR, producing one record per CDR3 protein. The sample has some 790,000 distinct CDR3 sequences, around 26% seen once. Specimen: blood. The receptors were gathered from a woman aged 80 or over in good health.

The rearrangement joins TRBV19 to TRBJ2-1, with D hard to call. The CDR3 loop spans 13 amino acids. Germline V lookup: CDR1 LNHDA, CDR2 SQIVND (reference sequence). Trimming took 0 bases from V and 8 from J, leaving 8 bases between them. The CDR3 nucleotides read TGTGCCAGTAGTATAGATCGTCGGTATGAGCAGTTCTTC. This encodes CASSIDRRYEQFF.

This clonotype was recorded many times. The chain combines TRBV5-1 with TRBJ2-3; the D gene is possibly TRBD2 (6 bases). The CDR3 length is 14 residues. The germline V and J ends were trimmed by 7 bases and 6 bases, with 18 bases remaining between them. Germline loops: CDR1 SGHRS, CDR2 YFSETQ. The CDR3 DNA is TGCGCCAGCGGGTCTAGCGAACGTCGTGATACGCAGTATTTT. This encodes CASGSSERRDTQYF.

This clonotype came up many times. J is TRBJ2-5 and V is TRBV20-1, with 14 bases matching TRBD2. The CDR3 is 16 amino acids. Germline-derived CDR1 and CDR2 are DFQATT and SNEGSKA (reference sequence). V lost 5 bases to trimming and J lost 1 base; unmatched junction nucleotides: 6. The CDR3 is CSALGLAGEFQETQYF. The DNA for the CDR3 is TGCAGTGCTCTGGGACTAGCGGGGGAGTTCCAAGAGACCCAGTACTTC.

As for this clonotype: This may be a read error, as it is one base from a much larger clone. The rearrangement uses TRBV5-6 and TRBJ2-3; 9 bases agree with TRBD1. The CDR3 sequence is 14 residues long. Germline V gives CDR1 SGHDT, CDR2 YYEEEE. Here the CDR3 reads CASSWGQGTDAQYF. The DNA for the CDR3 is TGTGCCAGCAGCTGGGGACAGGGCACAGATGCGCAGTATTTT.

This clonotype was observed at least ten times. V gene TRBV6-6 combines with J gene TRBJ1-2, with 9 positions matching TRBD1. From germline, CDR1 is MNHNY and CDR2 SVGAGI (reference sequence). Trimming cost V 5 bases and J 1 base; bases outside gene matches: 5. The CDR3 covers 15 residues. In DNA, the CDR3 is TGTGCCAGCAGTACCGGGACAGGGTATAACTATGGCTACACCTTC. Translation gives CASSTGTGYNYGYTF.

This clonotype has a count of ten or more. V is TRBV2 and J is TRBJ1-1, with D hard to call. CDR1 is SNHLY and CDR2 is FYNNEI in the germline V gene. CDR3 length: 14 residues. V gave up 4 bases and J gave up 1 base, with 10 bases separating them. The CDR3 sequence: CASSAGDSNTEAFF. The CDR3 nucleotides are TGTGCCAGCAGTGCTGGAGACTCGAACACTGAAGCTTTCTTT.

This clonotype was recorded at least ten times. The J gene is TRBJ1-2, the V gene TRBV5-1; a weak D match, TRBD1 (5 bases). Germline V CDR1 and CDR2: SGHRS, YFSETQ. There are 14 residues in the CDR3. Trimming pared 4 bases from V and 3 bases from J, leaving 13 bases between. The CDR3 DNA sequence: TGCGCCAGCAGCCCGCGGAGGGGCGACTATGGCTACACCTTC. It specifies CASSPRRGDYGYTF. The whole variable domain, remainder taken from reference TRBV5-1 and TRBJ1-2, is KAGVTQTPRYLIKTRGQQVTLSCSPISGHRSVSWYQQTPGQGLQFLFEYFSETQRNKGNFPGRFSGRQFSNSRSEMNVSTLELGDSALYLCASSPRRGDYGYTFGSGTRLTVV.

Worth noting for this clonotype: A read error may explain this, as a much larger clone is one base away. The V and J genes are TRBV6-2 or TRBV6-3 and TRBJ2-1; no clear D gene. The CDR3 is 13 residues long. The V gene's germline CDR1 is MNHEY and CDR2 SVGEGT. The CDR3 coding sequence is TGTGCCGGCAGTCAGAGCTCCTACAATGAGCAGTTCTTC. It yields the protein CAGSQSSYNEQFF.

This clonotype turned up a few times. V is TRBV5-1 and J is TRBJ2-7, with 8 bases fitting TRBD2. Germline CDR1 is SGHRS and CDR2 is YFSETQ. This CDR3 has 14 residues. With V trimmed by 3 bases and J by 7 bases, 9 bases remained unmatched. CDR3: CASSSGGRLGEQYF. The CDR3 nucleotides read TGCGCCAGCAGCTCGGGGGGGCGCCTGGGGGAGCAGTACTTC.

This clonotype has only a few counts. V gene TRBV5-6 combines with J gene TRBJ2-1; possible D gene TRBD1, 6 bases. Germline assignment: CDR1 SGHDT and CDR2 YYEEEE. This CDR3 has 16 amino acids. The germline V and J ends were trimmed by 5 bases and 2 bases, with 17 bases remaining between them. The CDR3 reads CASRPGTRGPYNEQFF. DNA of the CDR3: TGTGCCAGCAGACCAGGGACCAGGGGACCCTACAATGAGCAGTTCTTC.

This clonotype was seen only a few times. The chain carries TRBV30 and TRBJ2-5; D unresolved. Trimming removed 0 bases at V and 1 base at J, with 15 bases between. Germline lookup yields CDR1 GTSNPN and CDR2 SVGIG (reference sequence). The CDR3 length is 16 residues. The CDR3 sequence is CAWSVGRTSIQETQYF. DNA for the CDR3: TGTGCCTGGAGTGTTGGGCGTACGTCTATCCAAGAGACCCAGTACTTC.

This clonotype has a count of ten or more. CDR3 nucleotide sequence: TGCGCCAGCAGCCAAGTGACCGGGACAGGGGGCTTTGGGGCCAACGTCCTGACTTTC. It specifies CASSQVTGTGGFGANVLTF. This chain uses TRBV4-3 with TRBJ2-6, with 12 bases that match TRBD1. CDR3 length equals 19 residues. Germline CDR1 and CDR2: LGHNA and YSLEER. V dropped 1 base and J dropped 3; count of bases not matched to a gene: 7.

The chain joins TRBV4-1 to TRBJ1-2, with TRBD1 identical over 7 bases. The CDR3 sequence is 12 residues long. The J segment lost 12 bases and the V segment lost 3 bases, leaving 7 bases of the junction unmatched. Germline V CDR1 and CDR2: MGHRA, YSYEKL. DNA of the CDR3: TGCGCCAGCAGCCAGTTGGACAGGCCCGACACCTTC. Amino acid sequence: CASSQLDRPDTF.

This clonotype was seen a handful of times. V gene TRBV20-1 combines with J gene TRBJ1-6; D remains ambiguous. Per the germline V gene, CDR1 is DFQATT and CDR2 is SNEGSKA (reference sequence). This CDR3 is 17 amino acids long. V lost 0 bases to trimming and J lost 3 bases, with 15 bases between them. CDR3 amino acids: CSARDLGPAVYNSPLHF. The CDR3 DNA sequence: TGCAGTGCTAGAGATCTAGGGCCAGCCGTCTATAATTCACCCCTCCACTTT.

Remarks on this clonotype: Possible read error: a much larger clone is one base away. The chain is built from TRBV29-1 and TRBJ2-1; TRBD2 aligns across 14 bases. Judging by the DNA end, TRBJ2-7 fits better; the J call may be wrong. The germline CDR1 and CDR2 sequences are SQVTM and ANQGSEA. The length of the CDR3 is 18 residues. CDR3 amino acids: CSVDLGLAGVASYNEQYF. CDR3 in DNA: TGCAGCGTTGATCTGGGACTAGCGGGGGTGGCCTCCTACAATGAGCAGTACTTC.

Regarding this clonotype: A read error may produce the germline difference seen at one junction end. This chain uses TRBV27 with TRBJ2-7; TRBD1 agrees at 8 bases. CDR1 is MNHEY and CDR2 is SMNVEV in the germline V gene (reference sequence). The CDR3 is 13 residues long. CDR3 in DNA: TGTGCCAGCAGTCCGGGGACAGGATACGGGCAGTACTTC. It yields the protein CASSPGTGYGQYF.

In its sample, this clonotype was seen many times. The genes are TRBV14 and TRBJ1-2, with 9 bases fitting TRBD1. Germline V gene data show CDR1 as SGHDN and CDR2 as FVKESK. After removal of 2 bases from V and 4 bases from J, the junction contained 11 bases not matched to a gene. CDR3 size: 17 residues. The CDR3 is CASSQLGTGGNSYGYTF. The CDR3 DNA follows: TGTGCCAGCAGCCAATTAGGAACAGGGGGCAACTCCTATGGCTACACCTTC.

This clonotype came up many times. This chain uses TRBV7-9 with TRBJ1-2, with 8 nucleotides matching TRBD1. The V gene's germline CDR1 is SEHNR and CDR2 FQNEAQ (reference sequence). V lost 0 bases to trimming and J lost 6 bases; unmatched junction nucleotides: 3. The CDR3 totals 14 residues. The CDR3 spells CASSLARTGNGYTF. The CDR3 coding sequence is TGTGCCAGCAGCTTAGCGCGGACAGGGAATGGCTACACCTTC.

The chain employs TRBV6-1 and TRBJ2-1, with D perhaps TRBD1 (7 bases). The CDR3 is 16 amino acids. Between the trimmed V and J ends, which lost 7 bases and 4 bases, there was a span of 20 bases. Germline V gene sequence: CDR1 MNHNS, CDR2 SASEGT. CDR3 residues: CASTAGGSGTYNEQFF. The CDR3 nucleotides read TGTGCCAGCACCGCAGGGGGGAGCGGTACATACAATGAGCAGTTCTTC.

This clonotype has ten or more counts. Given a much more abundant clone one base away, this may be a read error. The chain couples TRBV7-2 to TRBJ2-5, with unresolved D. Germline V lookup: CDR1 SGHTA, CDR2 FQGNSA. The length of the CDR3 is 13 residues. Deletions cut 5 bases from V and 11 bases from J, with 18 bases between. This CDR3 reads CASSPRRNNEQYF. The CDR3 coding sequence is TGTGCCAGCAGCCCCCGGCGGAACAATGAGCAGTACTTC.

A few counts support this clonotype. The chain recombines TRBV4-2 with TRBJ2-2; D gene uncertain. The CDR3 contains 15 residues. Trimming cost V 3 bases and J 5 bases, with 13 bases left between them. Germline CDR1 is LGHNA and CDR2 is YNFKEQ. Written as DNA, the CDR3 is TGTGCCAGCAGCCACCACCCCTTGGGAACCGGGGAGCTGTTTTTT. This gives the protein CASSHHPLGTGELFF.

This CDR3 reads CASSQVRGGANVLTF. The DNA for the CDR3 is TGTGCCAGCAGCCAAGTGCGGGGAGGGGCCAACGTCCTGACTTTC. The chain couples TRBV3-1 to TRBJ2-6, with a tentative D call TRBD2 (6 bases). Germline V gene lookup returns CDR1 LGHDT and CDR2 YNNKEL (reference sequence). This CDR3 has 15 residues. Trimming cost V 1 base and J 4 bases, with 8 bases left between them.

This clonotype was picked up many times. The chain uses TRBV7-9 and TRBJ1-2; D may be TRBD1 (6 bases). The CDR3 is 13 residues long. The V and J ends lost 1 base and 7 bases respectively, with 10 bases between them. Germline V CDR1 and CDR2: SEHNR, FQNEAQ (reference sequence). The DNA of the CDR3 is TGTGCCAGCAGCTTAGGGTGGGACATTGGCTACACCTTC. Protein product: CASSLGWDIGYTF.

In its sample, this clonotype was seen many times. This chain links TRBV20-1 with TRBJ2-3; D possibly matches TRBD1 or TRBD2 (5 bases each). The CDR3 runs 18 residues. Trimming removed 3 bases from V and 2 bases from J, with 24 bases in between. Germline CDR1 reads DFQATT; CDR2 reads SNEGSKA (reference sequence). The chain's CDR3 is CSARALPPGRYYTDTQYF. Here the CDR3 DNA reads TGCAGTGCTAGGGCCCTTCCTCCGGGACGGTACTACACAGATACGCAGTATTTT.

The chain combines TRBV11-2 with TRBJ2-7, with TRBD1 as a possible D gene (6 bases). This CDR3 contains 14 residues. Germline V gene lookup returns CDR1 SGHAT and CDR2 FQNNGV. V was trimmed by 5 bases and J by 7 bases, leaving 18 bases between them. This CDR3 is CASSQSQGNNEQYF. CDR3 in DNA: TGTGCCAGCAGCCAAAGCCAGGGGAACAATGAGCAGTACTTC.

V usage is TRBV5-6 and J usage is TRBJ1-2, with TRBD1 as a possible D gene (6 bases). The CDR3 is 15 residues long. Germline V gene data show CDR1 as SGHDT and CDR2 as YYEEEE. The ends were cut back, 2 bases at V and 3 bases at J, with 14 bases in the middle. The CDR3 sequence: CASSFTPRGHYGYTF. CDR3 in DNA: TGTGCCAGCAGCTTCACACCACGGGGGCACTATGGCTACACCTTC. The variable domain in full, with the rest retrieved from reference TRBV5-6 and TRBJ1-2, is DAGVTQSPTHLIKTRGQQVTLRCSPKSGHDTVSWYQQALGQGPQFIFQYYEEEERQRGNFPDRFSGHQFPNYSSELNVNALLLGDSALYLCASSFTPRGHYGYTFGSGTRLTVV.

Remarks on this clonotype: Since a much larger clone is just one base distant, this may be a read error. The chain carries TRBV6-1 and TRBJ2-7, with a weak D call TRBD2 (6 bases). Deletions cut 0 bases from V and 3 bases from J, with 24 bases between. This CDR3 has 19 amino acids. Germline V gene sequence: CDR1 MNHNS, CDR2 SASEGT. CDR3 sequence reads: CASSEAWWDSGPRRYEQYF. Written as DNA, the CDR3 is TGTGCCAGCAGTGAAGCGTGGTGGGATAGCGGACCTAGGCGCTACGAGCAGTACTTC.